Presented here are 16 T cell receptor beta chains from one specimen sequenced in a study of technical replicates of blood from a few donors. The data were produced by immunoSEQ multiplex PCR, yet TCRdb's version contains in-frame clones alone and is incomplete. The sample includes fewer than 90,000 clones, around 89% of them seen just once. The sequenced sample was T cells isolated from PBMCs. The origin of the receptors is a human donor in good health.

The chain couples TRBV4-1 to TRBJ2-3, with D perhaps matching TRBD2 (5 bases). Germline V gene data show CDR1 as MGHRA and CDR2 as YSYEKL. Trimming took off 4 bases at V and 7 bases at J, with 12 bases between the two ends. The CDR3 runs 13 residues. This CDR3 reads CASSPGLGYTQYF. CDR3 DNA: TGCGCCAGCAGCCCGGGGTTAGGCTATACGCAGTATTTT.

This clone has only one observation. The chain joins TRBV27 to TRBJ1-1; possibly TRBD1 for D (6 bases). CDR1 and CDR2 from the germline V gene are MNHEY and SMNVEV (reference sequence). V was pared by 8 bases and J by 3 bases, with 19 bases between. CDR3 size: 15 residues. CDR3 nucleotides: TGTGCCAGCGTACCGAGGGGGTATTGGGACACTGAAGCTTTCTTT. This gives the protein CASVPRGYWDTEAFF.

The CDR3 protein is CASNLGGYEQYF. CDR3 DNA sequence: TGTGCCAGCAACCTAGGGGGCTACGAGCAGTACTTC. The chain combines TRBV28 with TRBJ2-7; tentatively, D is TRBD1 (6 bases). Trimming stripped 7 bases from V and 3 bases from J, with 10 bases between. The length of the CDR3 is 12 residues. In germline, CDR1 is MDHEN, CDR2 SYDVKM.

This chain links TRBV18 with TRBJ1-3; no clear D. The V gene's germline CDR1 is KGHSH and CDR2 LQKENI. V was cut by 1 base and J by 0 bases, with 7 bases left in between. The CDR3 has 15 amino acids. CDR3 DNA sequence: TGTGCCAGCTCACCACAGCAAAACTCTGGAAACACCATATATTTT. Its protein product is CASSPQQNSGNTIYF.

The chain joins TRBV19 to TRBJ2-7; 7 bases map to TRBD2. J was trimmed by 6 bases and V by 3 bases; bases with no gene match: 11. Germline CDR1 and CDR2: LNHDA and SQIVND (reference sequence). This CDR3 has 15 amino acids. CDR3 coding DNA: TGTGCCAGTAGTATTGGGGCGGGAGAATTCTCCGAGCAGTACTTC. Its protein product is CASSIGAGEFSEQYF.

This chain uses TRBV28 with TRBJ2-1, with 9 bases aligning to TRBD2. The CDR3 runs to 19 residues. The J segment lost 5 bases and the V segment lost 2 bases, leaving 16 bases of the junction unmatched. In germline, CDR1 is MDHEN, CDR2 SYDVKM. The CDR3 spells CASSLTKRGGRVFHNEQFF. CDR3 sequence (DNA): TGTGCCAGCAGTTTAACGAAAAGGGGCGGGAGGGTTTTCCACAATGAGCAGTTCTTC.

The chain couples TRBV5-5 to TRBJ2-7; tentative D call: TRBD1 (5 bases). Trimming left V 6 bases short and J 0 bases short, with 10 bases between. The CDR3 spans 13 residues. The germline CDR1 and CDR2 sequences are SGHKS and YYEKEE (reference sequence). Written as DNA, the CDR3 is TGTGCCAGCACCTTAGACAGCTCCTACGAGCAGTACTTC. Protein product: CASTLDSSYEQYF.

The chain is built from TRBV28 and TRBJ2-3, with TRBD2 identical over 7 bases. The CDR3 runs to 14 residues. Per germline, CDR1 MDHEN and CDR2 SYDVKM. After removal of 2 bases from V and 5 bases from J, the junction contained 4 bases not matched to a gene. CDR3 residues: CASSLSGAVDTQYF. The CDR3 coding sequence is TGTGCCAGCAGTTTAAGCGGGGCGGTAGATACGCAGTATTTT.

This chain connects TRBV9 to TRBJ1-2; D gene ambiguous. Trimming pared 4 bases from V and 0 bases from J, leaving 7 bases between. In germline, CDR1 is SGDLS, CDR2 YYNGEE. The CDR3 is made up of 13 amino acids. In DNA form, the CDR3 reads TGTGCCAGCAGCTTCCGGGCTAACTATGGCTACACCTTC. Its translation: CASSFRANYGYTF.

This clone was counted a single time. This sequence joins TRBV5-7 and TRBJ1-4; no clear D gene. TRBV5-7 is identified as an open reading frame with a role that is uncertain. CDR3 length: 14 amino acids. With 1 base removed from V and 0 bases from J, the gap between germline ends came to 4 bases. The CDR3, as DNA: TGTGCCAGCAGCTTGACAGCAACTAATGAAAAACTGTTTTTT. It codes for CASSLTATNEKLFF.

V gene TRBV28 combines with J gene TRBJ1-1, with TRBD1 as a possible D gene (5 bases). Trimming shortened V by 3 bases and J by 4 bases, and 12 bases separated the two germline ends. This CDR3 spans 14 amino acids. In germline, CDR1 is MDHEN, CDR2 SYDVKM. The CDR3 DNA reads as TGTGCCAGCAGTTTGGGGGGTAGGGGCACTGAAGCTTTCTTT. Amino acid sequence: CASSLGGRGTEAFF.

In DNA form, the CDR3 reads TGTGCCAGCAGTTTTGAGAGCGGGACAGGGGGCAAGACCCAGTACTTC. This sequence encodes CASSFESGTGGKTQYF. The V and J genes are TRBV28 and TRBJ2-5; TRBD1 aligns across 12 bases. Germline V gene sequence: CDR1 MDHEN, CDR2 SYDVKM. Trimming removed 3 bases from V and 6 bases from J; junction bases left unmatched: 8. CDR3 length: 16 amino acids. Variable domain in full (rest from reference TRBV28 and TRBJ2-5): DVKVTQSSRYLVKRTGEKVFLECVQDMDHENMFWYRQDPGLGLRLIYFSYDVKMKEKGDIPEGYSVSREKKERFSLILESASTNQTSMYLCASSFESGTGGKTQYFGPGTRLLVL.

V usage is TRBV6-1 and J usage is TRBJ1-5; D call uncertain. CDR1 is MNHNS and CDR2 is SASEGT in the germline V gene. Trimming took 8 bases from V and 0 from J, leaving 8 bases between them. The CDR3 loop spans 13 amino acids. The CDR3 nucleotides are TGTGCCAGCCGTGGTAATAGCAATCAGCCCCAGCATTTT. Its protein product is CASRGNSNQPQHF.

The sample holds one count of this clone. V usage is TRBV19 and J usage is TRBJ1-2; unclear D gene. Trimming left V 3 bases short and J 5 bases short, with 7 bases between. The length of the CDR3 is 12 residues. Germline V lookup: CDR1 LNHDA, CDR2 SQIVND (reference sequence). CDR3 nucleotides: TGTGCCAGTAGTATTGCCGAGTATGGCTACACCTTC. This codes for CASSIAEYGYTF.

The rearrangement links TRBV11-3 to TRBJ1-1; D is possibly TRBD1 (6 bases). Germline V gene lookup returns CDR1 SGHNT and CDR2 YENEEA. This CDR3 contains 13 residues. Trimming shortened V by 6 bases and J by 4 bases, and 12 bases separated the two germline ends. The CDR3 spells CASRGEQGTEAFF. CDR3 sequence (DNA): TGTGCCAGCAGGGGGGAACAGGGCACTGAAGCTTTCTTT.

V is TRBV4-2 and J is TRBJ2-6; 7 bases align to TRBD1. The germline V gene has CDR1 LGHNA and CDR2 YNFKEQ. Unmatched junction bases numbered 6, after V lost 0 bases and J lost 4 bases. The CDR3 loop spans 17 amino acids. The CDR3 sequence is CASSQDSRGRGANVLTF. Written as DNA, the CDR3 is TGTGCCAGCAGCCAAGATAGTAGGGGGCGAGGGGCCAACGTCCTGACTTTC.